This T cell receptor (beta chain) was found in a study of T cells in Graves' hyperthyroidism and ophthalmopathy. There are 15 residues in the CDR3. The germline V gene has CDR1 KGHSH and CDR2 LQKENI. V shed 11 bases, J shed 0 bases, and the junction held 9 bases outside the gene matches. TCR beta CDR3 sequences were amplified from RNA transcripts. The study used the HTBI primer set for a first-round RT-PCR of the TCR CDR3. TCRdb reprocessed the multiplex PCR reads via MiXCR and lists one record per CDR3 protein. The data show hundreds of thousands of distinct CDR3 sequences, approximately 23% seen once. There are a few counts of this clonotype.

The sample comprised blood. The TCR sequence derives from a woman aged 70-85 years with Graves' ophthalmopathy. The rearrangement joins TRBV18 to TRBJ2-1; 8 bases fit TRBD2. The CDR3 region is CASAGARGSYNEQFF. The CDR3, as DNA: TGTGCCTCAGCGGGGGCCAGGGGCTCCTACAATGAGCAGTTCTTC.